The 18 T cell receptor beta chains listed next were all sequenced from one sample in a study of blood T cell repertoires in COVID-19. Repertoires were generated with immunoSEQ multiplex PCR, while TCRdb's copy carries only in-frame clones and drops some. Among fewer than 200,000 clones listed, 70% to 90% were seen once. The specimen sequenced was peripheral blood. The receptors shown here come from a man aged 18 to 35 who had recovered from COVID-19.

This chain links TRBV9 with TRBJ2-7, with D tentatively TRBD2 (6 bases). Trimming removed 4 bases from V and 8 bases from J, with 16 bases in between. Germline V gene sequence: CDR1 SGDLS, CDR2 YYNGEE. The CDR3 extends over 13 amino acids. Written as DNA, the CDR3 is TGTGCCAGCAGCCTGGGCCCGGAGGGTCAGCAGTACTTC. This sequence encodes CASSLGPEGQQYF.

The rearrangement links TRBV3-1 (or the pseudogene TRBV3-2) to TRBJ1-1; D uncertain. The germline CDR1 and CDR2 sequences are LGHDT and YNNKEL (reference sequence). The V end was cut by 1 base, the J end by 1 base, with 13 bases between. The CDR3 loop spans 16 amino acids. The CDR3 spells CASSQALGLTNTEAFF. The CDR3 DNA is TGTGCCAGCAGCCAAGCTTTAGGACTGACGAACACTGAAGCTTTCTTT.

The genes are TRBV6-2 or TRBV6-3 and TRBJ2-7, with D possibly matching TRBD2 (5 bases). The CDR3 sequence is 16 residues long. The V end was cut by 2 bases, the J end by 1 base, with 15 bases between. CDR1 is MNHEY and CDR2 is SVGEGT in the germline V gene. The CDR3 DNA is TGTGCCAGCAGTTACAGTCGCGACTGGAGGTCCTACGAGCAGTACTTC. Amino acids: CASSYSRDWRSYEQYF.

The chain's CDR3 is CASGLVTGSPTEAFF. The CDR3 DNA reads TGTGCTAGTGGTTTGGTCACCGGGTCCCCTACTGAAGCTTTCTTT. This chain links TRBV12-5 with TRBJ1-1; D uncertain. V shed 0 bases and J shed 5 bases, with 13 bases lying between them. CDR3 length: 15 amino acids. Germline assignment: CDR1 LGHNT and CDR2 FRNRAP.

This chain uses TRBV19 with TRBJ2-3; D remains unclear. The V end lost 3 bases, the J end lost 12 bases, and 10 bases lay between the germline ends. CDR3 length: 11 amino acids. Looked up from germline, CDR1 is LNHDA and CDR2 is SQIVND (reference sequence). Written as DNA, the CDR3 is TGTGCCAGTAGTATTGGCAGTATCCAGTATTTT. Translated, it gives CASSIGSIQYF.

This clone showed up just once. The V call is TRBV3-1 (or the pseudogene TRBV3-2), the J call TRBJ1-2; 9 bases are shared with TRBD1. J lost 4 bases, V lost 0 bases, and 3 bases had no gene match. The CDR3 extends over 15 amino acids. Germline V gives CDR1 LGHDT, CDR2 YNNKEL (reference sequence). CDR3 DNA: TGTGCCAGCAGCCAAGATGGGACAGGGCGCTATGGCTACACCTTC. Residues: CASSQDGTGRYGYTF.

The rearrangement joins TRBV30 to TRBJ2-7; D is perhaps TRBD2 (5 bases). This CDR3 comprises 12 residues. The V end lost 2 bases, the J end lost 6 bases, and 11 bases lay between the germline ends. From germline, CDR1 is GTSNPN and CDR2 SVGIG (reference sequence). The CDR3, as DNA: TGTGCCTGGAGTCCACTAGGAGGCGAGCAGTACTTC. Its translation is CAWSPLGGEQYF.

This chain links TRBV24-1 with TRBJ2-2; 8 bases align to TRBD1. The CDR3 length is 15 residues. Trimming removed 3 bases from V and 6 bases from J; junction bases left unmatched: 5. The germline V gene has CDR1 KGHDR and CDR2 SFDVKD. The CDR3 DNA is TGTGCCACCAGTGATCAGGGGGCCGGGGCCGGGGAGCTGTTTTTT. Protein sequence: CATSDQGAGAGELFF.

The chain uses TRBV6-2 or TRBV6-3 and TRBJ1-2; D not resolved. Germline values: CDR1 MNHEY, CDR2 SVGEGT. The CDR3 runs to 14 residues. The ends were cut back, 7 bases at V and 4 bases at J, with 16 bases in the middle. The CDR3 DNA follows: TGTGCCAGCACCCCACCTGGCTGGCTCTATGGCTACACCTTC. It is translated as CASTPPGWLYGYTF.

The rearrangement joins TRBV6-5 to TRBJ1-2; TRBD1 is a possible D gene (6 bases). The germline CDR1 and CDR2 sequences are MNHEY and SVGAGI. The CDR3 spans 14 residues. V lost 8 bases and J lost 8, with 21 bases in between. CDR3 coding DNA: TGTGCCAGCCGACCCCTGGGGGGCGGGAGCGGCTACACCTTC. It translates to CASRPLGGGSGYTF.

The V gene is TRBV5-1, the J gene TRBJ2-5; 8 nucleotides line up with TRBD2. Germline V gene data show CDR1 as SGHRS and CDR2 as YFSETQ. With V trimmed by 2 bases and J by 4 bases, 7 bases remained unmatched. This CDR3 is 15 amino acids long. In nucleotides, the CDR3 is TGCGCCAGCAGCTTCGGAGCGGGAGTTTTAGAGACCCAGTACTTC. Encoded protein: CASSFGAGVLETQYF.

The chain combines TRBV12-3 or TRBV12-4 with TRBJ2-3; D possibly corresponds to TRBD1 (6 bases). The CDR3 has 13 residues. V gave up 7 bases and J gave up 4 bases, with 12 bases separating them. The CDR3 here is CASTLRGSDTQYF. The CDR3, as DNA: TGTGCCAGCACCCTTAGGGGGTCAGATACGCAGTATTTT.

The V call is TRBV19, the J call TRBJ2-1; D is perhaps TRBD2 (6 bases). V lost 10 bases, J lost 0 bases, and 13 bases lay in between. This CDR3 region has 14 residues. The germline V gene encodes CDR1 LNHDA and CDR2 SQIVND (reference sequence). The CDR3 region has the DNA TGTGCCACCAAGGGAGCGGGCTCCTACAATGAGCAGTTCTTC. Protein product: CATKGAGSYNEQFF. Filled out from reference TRBV19 and TRBJ2-1, the complete variable domain reads DGGITQSPKYLFRKEGQNVTLSCEQNLNHDAMYWYRQDPGQGLRLIYYSQIVNDFQKGDIAEGYSVSREKKESFPLTVTSAQKNPTAFYLCATKGAGSYNEQFFGPGTRLTVL.

V is TRBV4-1 and J is TRBJ2-7; D perhaps matches TRBD2 (6 bases). This CDR3 region has 15 residues. The V and J ends lost 3 bases and 7 bases respectively, with 19 bases between them. The V gene's germline CDR1 is MGHRA and CDR2 YSYEKL. The CDR3 loop reads CASSQALDGRGEQYF. The CDR3 DNA reads TGCGCCAGCAGCCAGGCCCTGGACGGGAGAGGGGAGCAGTACTTC.

The chain links TRBV2 to TRBJ2-4; TRBD2 is a possible D gene (5 bases). Germline V gene sequence: CDR1 SNHLY, CDR2 FYNNEI. V was pared by 10 bases and J by 2 bases, with 9 bases between. The CDR3 runs 12 residues. This chain's CDR3 is CAIEGPKNIQYF. The CDR3 coding sequence is TGTGCCATCGAGGGTCCCAAAAACATTCAGTACTTC.

The chain combines TRBV4-2 with TRBJ2-5; possible D gene TRBD2, 5 bases. CDR1 and CDR2 (germline): LGHNA, YNFKEQ. V was shortened by 2 bases and J by 5 bases, with 9 bases between the two germline ends. The CDR3 contains 13 residues. Written as DNA, the CDR3 is TGTGCCAGCAGCCAAACACCGGGGGAGACCCAGTACTTC. Translation gives CASSQTPGETQYF.

The chain recombines TRBV9 with TRBJ1-1; maybe TRBD1 (5 bases). The CDR3 covers 15 residues. Germline CDR1 SGDLS, CDR2 YYNGEE. The V gene lost 0 bases and the J gene lost 1 base, with 10 bases spanning the gap. DNA for the CDR3: TGTGCCAGCAGCGTAGCGCTTGGGGCGAACACTGAAGCTTTCTTT. This codes for CASSVALGANTEAFF.

This clone was found a few times. The rearrangement joins TRBV14 to TRBJ2-3; TRBD1 matches at 8 bases. Germline loops: CDR1 SGHDN, CDR2 FVKESK. The CDR3 spans 17 residues. J lost 2 bases, V lost 3 bases, and 10 bases had no gene match. The CDR3 DNA follows: TGTGCCAGCAGCCAGGAGCAGGGGGCAAGGTTCACAGATACGCAGTATTTT. Protein product: CASSQEQGARFTDTQYF.